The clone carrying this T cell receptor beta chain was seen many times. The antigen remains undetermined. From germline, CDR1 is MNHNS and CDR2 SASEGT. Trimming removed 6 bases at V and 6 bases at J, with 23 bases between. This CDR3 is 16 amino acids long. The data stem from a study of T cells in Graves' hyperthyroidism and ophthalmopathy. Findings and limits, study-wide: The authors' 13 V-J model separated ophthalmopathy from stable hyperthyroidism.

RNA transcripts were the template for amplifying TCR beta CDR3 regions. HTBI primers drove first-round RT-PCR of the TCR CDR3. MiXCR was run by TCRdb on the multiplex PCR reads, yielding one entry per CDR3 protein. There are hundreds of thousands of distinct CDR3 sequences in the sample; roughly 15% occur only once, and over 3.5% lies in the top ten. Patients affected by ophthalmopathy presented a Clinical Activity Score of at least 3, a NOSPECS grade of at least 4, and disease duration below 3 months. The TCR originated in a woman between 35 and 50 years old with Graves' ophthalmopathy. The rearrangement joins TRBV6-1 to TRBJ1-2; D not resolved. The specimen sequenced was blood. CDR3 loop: CASRPPDVARLNGYTF. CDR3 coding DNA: TGTGCCAGCAGGCCTCCGGATGTGGCAAGGTTAAATGGCTACACCTTC.